This T cell receptor beta chain emerged from a study of T cell responses to AZD1222 COVID-19 vaccine. Study results and caveats: Clonal diversity was possibly underestimated, and the donors were mostly white British, with more females.

This clone was counted between two and nine times. Its antigen is not known. V lost 5 bases, J lost 0 bases, and 21 bases lay in between. This CDR3 is 18 amino acids long. Germline-derived CDR1 and CDR2 are SGHTS and YDEGEE. Produced via immunoSEQ multiplex PCR; TCRdb's table is partial and in-frame only. The sample contains approximately 79,000 clones, about four fifths of which appear only once. This receptor was taken from an adult who received the AZD1222 COVID-19 vaccine. The starting material was peripheral blood, obtained 28 days after the second AZD1222 dose. The chain is built from TRBV5-8 and TRBJ1-5; a possible D gene is TRBD1 (5 bases). Here the CDR3 DNA reads TGTGCCAGCAGTTCGGAGGTCCGACAGCTAAATAGCAATCAGCCCCAGCATTTT. Translation: CASSSEVRQLNSNQPQHF.